The next 28 T cell receptor beta chains were all read from a single sample in a study of tumor-infiltrating lymphocytes in primary liver carcinoma. The template, 500 ng total RNA, yielded TCR beta cDNA made with a constant-region primer. Libraries covering TCR beta were generated through three nested multiplex PCR rounds (using a slightly modified ARM-PCR). The first two PCR rounds used TRBV1-TRBV30 primers with a Cbeta primer, roughly 10 cycles each. TCRdb reanalysed the multiplex PCR reads using MiXCR and keeps one entry per CDR3 protein. The table records over 250,000 distinct CDR3 sequences, around three fifths of them present only once. Germline DNA was also extracted, and blood RNA derived from unsorted whole blood. Sample: peripheral blood. Source of these receptors: a woman in her twenties or thirties with primary liver carcinoma and hepatitis B virus infection.

On this clonotype: Relative to the germline gene, one junction end is altered; a read error may explain this. The rearrangement uses TRBV11-2 and TRBJ2-1; a weak D match, TRBD1 (6 bases). Germline V gene sequence: CDR1 SGHAT, CDR2 FQNNGV. The CDR3 consists of 12 residues. CDR3 nucleotide sequence: TGTACCAGCAGCTTACAGGGCACTGAGCAGTTCTTC. Translating it yields CTSSLQGTEQFF.

The chain joins TRBV28 to TRBJ2-4; D is perhaps TRBD2 (6 bases). Trimming left V 8 bases short and J 3 bases short, with 14 bases between. The CDR3 contains 14 residues. Germline V CDR1 and CDR2: MDHEN, SYDVKM. In DNA, the CDR3 is TGTGCCAGCTCTGGGGGGTACGGCAAAAACATTCAGTACTTC. Protein: CASSGGYGKNIQYF. Variable domain in full (rest from reference TRBV28 and TRBJ2-4): DVKVTQSSRYLVKRTGEKVFLECVQDMDHENMFWYRQDPGLGLRLIYFSYDVKMKEKGDIPEGYSVSREKKERFSLILESASTNQTSMYLCASSGGYGKNIQYFGAGTRLSVL.

Worth noting for this clonotype: This could be a read error, since a much larger clone is one nucleotide away. The final CDR3 position lacks the conserved phenylalanine or tryptophan, pointing to a likely read error. This rearrangement joins TRBV29-1 to TRBJ2-4; possible D gene TRBD1, 6 bases. CDR3 length equals 14 residues. Trimming shortened V by 7 bases and J by 5 bases, and 18 bases separated the two germline ends. Germline values: CDR1 SQVTM, CDR2 ANQGSEA. The CDR3 loop reads CSAIRAGAQNIQYL. Here the CDR3 DNA reads TGCAGCGCTATAAGAGCAGGGGCCCAAAACATTCAGTACCTC.

Regarding this clonotype: It is likely a read error, because the conserved phenylalanine at the end of the CDR3 is missing. The rearrangement links TRBV6-1 to TRBJ2-2, with a possible D match to TRBD2 (6 bases). The CDR3 has 16 residues. The germline V gene has CDR1 MNHNS and CDR2 SASEGT. This CDR3 reads CASSAEMQFGTGGLFI. The CDR3 DNA reads TGTGCCAGCAGTGCGGAAATGCAGTTTGGCACCGGGGGGCTGTTTATT.

This sequence joins TRBV12-3 or TRBV12-4 and TRBJ2-2; TRBD2 agrees at 8 bases. The CDR3 sequence is 16 residues long. The junction had 9 bases not matched to a gene; V was cut back by 8 bases and J by 1 base. CDR3 DNA: TGTGCCAGCCGTGCCCCGGGACTAGGGAACACCGGGGAGCTGTTTTTT. As protein: CASRAPGLGNTGELFF.

A note on this clonotype: The CDR3 carries no conserved terminal phenylalanine or tryptophan, so it likely arises from a read error. CDR3 DNA sequence: TGTGCCAGCAGCTTAGCAAGGGGTGGCACTGAAGCTTTCTCT. It encodes CASSLARGGTEAFS. The chain links TRBV11-3 to TRBJ1-1, with a weak D call TRBD1 (5 bases). CDR3 size: 14 residues. V lost 1 base and J lost 4, with 10 bases in between. From germline, CDR1 is SGHNT and CDR2 YENEEA.

As regards this clonotype: One end of the junction does not line up with germline, which may come from a read error. The rearrangement uses TRBV4-1 and TRBJ2-7, with unresolved D. The CDR3 spans 15 residues. Per the germline V gene, CDR1 is MGHRA and CDR2 is YSYEKL. CDR3 sequence (DNA): TGCGCCAACAGCCATGGGCCGGGCTATGCGTACGAGCAGTACTTC. Translation gives CANSHGPGYAYEQYF.

About this clonotype: At one boundary the junction diverges from the germline segment, which might be a read error. The V and J genes are TRBV5-1 and TRBJ2-1, with D perhaps matching TRBD2 (5 bases). Germline assignment: CDR1 SGHRS and CDR2 YFSETQ. This CDR3 has 14 amino acids. The chain's CDR3 is CANSFDGTYNEQFF. As DNA, the CDR3 is TGCGCCAACAGCTTTGACGGGACCTACAATGAGCAGTTCTTC.

As regards this clonotype: The junction shows a germline mismatch at one end, possibly a read error. J is TRBJ2-3 and V is TRBV10-3; either TRBD1 or TRBD2 may fit D (5 bases each). Germline CDR1 and CDR2: ENHRY and SYGVKD. This CDR3 region has 11 residues. The CDR3 is CAISVGDRQYF. CDR3 nucleotides: TGTGCCATCAGTGTGGGGGATAGGCAGTATTTT.

This chain connects TRBV4-2 to TRBJ2-4; 8 bases line up with TRBD2. V shed 3 bases, J shed 5 bases, and the junction held 9 bases outside the gene matches. Germline V lookup: CDR1 LGHNA, CDR2 YNFKEQ. The length of the CDR3 is 16 residues. The CDR3 DNA reads TGTGCCAGCAGCCAGAGTCAGTCCGGGGGGGAAAACATTCAGTACTTC. Its protein product is CASSQSQSGGENIQYF.

Details on this clonotype: A single base separates this from a much larger clone, so it may be a read error. The chain links TRBV4-2 to TRBJ2-7, with 9 bases aligning to TRBD1. The length of the CDR3 is 14 residues. Germline V gives CDR1 LGHNA, CDR2 YNFKEQ. Losses at the gene ends were 1 base for V and 6 bases for J; bases not matched to a gene: 4. CDR3 DNA sequence: TGTGCCAGCAGCCAAGCGGGACAGGGAGGCGAGCAGTACTTC. Protein: CASSQAGQGGEQYF.

In regard to this clonotype: Here the CDR3 omits its conserved ending phenylalanine or tryptophan, so a read error is the likely source. The DNA is omitted, as the CDR3 cannot be located on it reliably, and the CDR3 follows TCRdb's listing. The CDR3 region is CASSPTSIGERFY. This chain uses TRBV11-2 with TRBJ2-2. The V gene's germline CDR1 is SGHAT and CDR2 FQNNGV. The CDR3 is made up of 13 amino acids, end residues included.

With respect to this clonotype: This may come from a read error, since a much larger clone is one base off. The chain recombines TRBV6-1 with TRBJ2-3; perhaps TRBD2 as D (5 bases). The CDR3 length is 16 residues. In germline, CDR1 is MNHNS, CDR2 SASEGT. In DNA, the CDR3 is TGTGCCGGCAGGATGGGCCCTCCTAGCCCCACAGATACGCAGTATTTT. Its translation is CAGRMGPPSPTDTQYF.

This clonotype was counted many times. The rearrangement uses TRBV12-3 or TRBV12-4 and TRBJ2-2; 7 positions match TRBD2. The V segment lost 3 bases and the J segment 4 bases; nucleotides outside the gene matches: 5. This CDR3 contains 15 residues. The CDR3 DNA reads TGTGCCAGCAGTTTGGTGCGGGAGTTCACCGGGGAGCTGTTTTTT. Translation gives CASSLVREFTGELFF.

Notes on this clonotype: Compared with germline, one end of the junction differs, possibly owing to a read error. The V gene is TRBV6-5, the J gene TRBJ2-6; 12 bases line up with TRBD1. CDR3 length equals 17 residues. From germline, CDR1 is MNHEY and CDR2 SVGAGI. DNA for the CDR3: TGTGCCAGCAGGATGGGACAGGGGGCAAGTGGGGCCAACGCCCTGACATTC. Translating it yields CASRMGQGASGANALTF.

Worth noting for this clonotype: A clone one base away is much larger, so this may be a read error. V is TRBV12-3 or TRBV12-4 and J is TRBJ1-6; D gene ambiguous. The CDR3 runs to 15 residues. The CDR3 region has the DNA TGTGCCAACAGTTTATCCCTCCTCTATAATTCACCCCTCCACTTT. Translated: CANSLSLLYNSPLHF.

Concerning this clonotype: It may be a read error: a sequence one base away is much more abundant. V usage is TRBV6-5 and J usage is TRBJ1-6; D gene uncertain. The CDR3 is 16 amino acids. CDR1 is MNHEY, CDR2 SVGAGI, per germline. Between the trimmed V and J ends, which lost 0 bases and 7 bases, there was a span of 13 bases. The CDR3 region has the DNA TGTGCCAGCAGTTACTCGAGTTCGCGCCTCAATTCACCCCTCCACTTT. It encodes CASSYSSSRLNSPLHF.

This clonotype was recorded a few times. The chain combines TRBV5-5 with TRBJ1-1; D is unclear. The germline CDR1 and CDR2 sequences are SGHKS and YYEKEE (reference sequence). The CDR3 is made up of 16 amino acids. V was shortened by 0 bases and J by 6 bases, with 18 bases between the two germline ends. The DNA of the CDR3 is TGTGCCAGCAGCTTGGCCGGAATTGTAAGGGTTGCTGAAGCTTTCTTT. It specifies CASSLAGIVRVAEAFF.

This clonotype was seen a few times. J is TRBJ2-7 and V is TRBV28; 11 bases are shared with TRBD1. Per the germline V gene, CDR1 is MDHEN and CDR2 is SYDVKM. The CDR3 has 15 residues. The junction had 5 bases not matched to a gene; V was cut back by 7 bases and J by 0 bases. Written as DNA, the CDR3 is TGTGCCAGCATCGGACAGGGGGCTGGCTCCTACGAGCAGTACTTC. Translating gives CASIGQGAGSYEQYF.

The chain has TRBV5-1 and TRBJ2-5, with 8 bases identical to TRBD2. Germline values: CDR1 SGHRS, CDR2 YFSETQ. Trimming took 4 bases from V and 4 from J; bases not matched to a gene: 6. The CDR3 extends over 14 amino acids. CDR3 in amino acids: CASSVGLVLETQYF. For the CDR3, the DNA is TGCGCCAGCAGCGTGGGACTAGTACTAGAGACCCAGTACTTC. The complete variable domain, with remaining parts taken from reference TRBV5-1 and TRBJ2-5, reads KAGVTQTPRYLIKTRGQQVTLSCSPISGHRSVSWYQQTPGQGLQFLFEYFSETQRNKGNFPGRFSGRQFSNSRSEMNVSTLELGDSALYLCASSVGLVLETQYFGPGTRLLVL.

On this clonotype: The junction does not match germline at one end; this may be a read error. This chain joins TRBV29-1 and TRBJ2-3; 7 nucleotides line up with TRBD2. The CDR3 totals 16 residues. CDR1 is SQVTM, CDR2 ANQGSEA, per germline. Here the CDR3 reads CSVAATSSGSTDTQFF. CDR3 DNA sequence: TGCAGCGTTGCTGCCACTTCTAGCGGAAGCACAGATACGCAGTTTTTT.

The V and J genes are TRBV4-1 and TRBJ1-5; D is perhaps TRBD1 (6 bases). Germline V gene sequence: CDR1 MGHRA, CDR2 YSYEKL. V dropped 2 bases and J dropped 2 bases, with 13 bases sitting between them. This CDR3 has 16 residues. CDR3 coding DNA: TGCGCCAGCAGCCAAATCGCACAGGGCCGCAATCAGCCCCAGCATTTT. Translation: CASSQIAQGRNQPQHF.

CDR3 protein: CASSYRSGAYEQYF. CDR3 bases: TGTGCCAGCAGTTATAGGTCGGGGGCCTACGAGCAGTACTTC. This chain uses TRBV6-5 with TRBJ2-7; D perhaps matches TRBD2 (6 bases). The CDR3 loop spans 14 amino acids. Germline loops: CDR1 MNHEY, CDR2 SVGAGI. V shed 3 bases and J shed 2 bases, with 11 bases lying between them.

A note on this clonotype: Germline and junction disagree at one end, which may indicate a read error. This chain joins TRBV12-5 and TRBJ2-3; D unclear. This CDR3 spans 15 amino acids. Germline assignment: CDR1 LGHNT and CDR2 FRNRAP. The CDR3 protein is CVSGLDGGNTDTQYF. CDR3 coding DNA: TGTGTTAGTGGTTTGGATGGCGGAAACACAGATACGCAGTATTTT. Full variable domain (missing parts from reference TRBV12-5 and TRBJ2-3): DARVTQTPRHKVTEMGQEVTMRCQPILGHNTVFWYRQTMMQGLELLAYFRNRAPLDDSGMPKDRFSAEMPDATLATLKIQPSEPRDSAVYFCVSGLDGGNTDTQYFGPGTRLTVL.

On this clonotype: A read error may produce the germline difference seen at one junction end. The chain is built from TRBV30 and TRBJ2-4; D is uncertain. CDR3 length: 14 amino acids. Germline V gene data show CDR1 as GTSNPN and CDR2 as SVGIG (reference sequence). The CDR3 here is CARSPGLAKNIQYF. In DNA form, the CDR3 reads TGTGCCCGGAGTCCCGGTCTAGCCAAAAACATTCAGTACTTC.

The chain recombines TRBV5-1 with TRBJ2-7; D is uncertain. Looked up from germline, CDR1 is SGHRS and CDR2 is YFSETQ. Trimming took 2 bases from V and 6 from J, leaving 12 bases between them. This CDR3 region has 13 residues. CDR3 in amino acids: CASSFLGLTEQYF. Written as DNA, the CDR3 is TGCGCCAGCAGCTTCCTGGGTTTGACCGAGCAGTACTTC.

This clonotype was observed a few times. V is TRBV14 and J is TRBJ2-7; weak D call: TRBD2 (6 bases). Germline values: CDR1 SGHDN, CDR2 FVKESK. The V gene lost 0 bases and the J gene lost 1 base, with 10 bases spanning the gap. The CDR3 contains 15 residues. In DNA form, the CDR3 reads TGTGCCAGCAGCCAAGAATGGGGGGATTCCTACGAGCAGTACTTC. This translates into CASSQEWGDSYEQYF.

This clonotype appeared a few times. A single base separates this from a much larger clone, so it may be a read error. The CDR3 nucleotides read TGCGCCAGCAGCCCGGAGGGACAGTCTGCAGAGACCCAGTACTTC. This encodes CASSPEGQSAETQYF. The V call is TRBV4-1, the J call TRBJ2-5; a weak D match, TRBD1 (7 bases). Between the trimmed V and J ends, which lost 4 bases and 4 bases, there was a span of 16 bases. The germline gives CDR1 MGHRA, CDR2 YSYEKL. This CDR3 has 15 amino acids.